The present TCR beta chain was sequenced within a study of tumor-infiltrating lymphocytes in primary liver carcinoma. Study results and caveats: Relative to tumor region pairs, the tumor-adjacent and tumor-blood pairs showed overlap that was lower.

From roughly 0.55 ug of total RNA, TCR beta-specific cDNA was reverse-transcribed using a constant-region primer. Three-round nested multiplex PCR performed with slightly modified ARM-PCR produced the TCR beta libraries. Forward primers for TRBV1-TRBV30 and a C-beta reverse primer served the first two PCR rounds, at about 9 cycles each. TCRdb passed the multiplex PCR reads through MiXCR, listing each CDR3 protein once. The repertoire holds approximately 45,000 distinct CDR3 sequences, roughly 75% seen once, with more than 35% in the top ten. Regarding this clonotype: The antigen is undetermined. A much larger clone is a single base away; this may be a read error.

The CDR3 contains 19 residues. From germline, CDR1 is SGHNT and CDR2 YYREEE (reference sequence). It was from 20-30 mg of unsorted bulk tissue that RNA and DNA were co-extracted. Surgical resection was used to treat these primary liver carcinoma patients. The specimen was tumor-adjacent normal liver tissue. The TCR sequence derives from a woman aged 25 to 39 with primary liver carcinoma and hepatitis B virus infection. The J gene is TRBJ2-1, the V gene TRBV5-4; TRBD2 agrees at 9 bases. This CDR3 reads CASNLMAGGPRYAYNEQFF. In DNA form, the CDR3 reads TGTGCCAGCAACTTGATGGCGGGAGGGCCTCGATATGCCTACAATGAGCAGTTCTTC.